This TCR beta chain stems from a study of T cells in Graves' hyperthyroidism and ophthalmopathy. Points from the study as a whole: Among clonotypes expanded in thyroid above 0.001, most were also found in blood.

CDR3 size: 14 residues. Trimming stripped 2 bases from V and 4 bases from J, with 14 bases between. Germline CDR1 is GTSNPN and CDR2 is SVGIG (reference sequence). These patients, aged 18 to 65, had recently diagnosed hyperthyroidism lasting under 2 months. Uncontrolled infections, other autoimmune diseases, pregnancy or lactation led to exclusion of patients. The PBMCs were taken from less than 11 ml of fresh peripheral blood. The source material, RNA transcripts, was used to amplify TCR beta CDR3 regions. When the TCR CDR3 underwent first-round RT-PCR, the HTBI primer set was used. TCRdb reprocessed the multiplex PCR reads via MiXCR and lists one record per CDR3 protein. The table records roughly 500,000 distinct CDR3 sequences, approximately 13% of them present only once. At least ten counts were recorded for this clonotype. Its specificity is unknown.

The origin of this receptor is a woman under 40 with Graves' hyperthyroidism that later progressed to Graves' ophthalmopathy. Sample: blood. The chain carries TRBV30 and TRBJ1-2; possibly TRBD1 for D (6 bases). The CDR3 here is CAWSHTTGIYGYTF. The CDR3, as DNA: TGTGCCTGGAGTCATACAACAGGGATCTATGGCTACACCTTC.